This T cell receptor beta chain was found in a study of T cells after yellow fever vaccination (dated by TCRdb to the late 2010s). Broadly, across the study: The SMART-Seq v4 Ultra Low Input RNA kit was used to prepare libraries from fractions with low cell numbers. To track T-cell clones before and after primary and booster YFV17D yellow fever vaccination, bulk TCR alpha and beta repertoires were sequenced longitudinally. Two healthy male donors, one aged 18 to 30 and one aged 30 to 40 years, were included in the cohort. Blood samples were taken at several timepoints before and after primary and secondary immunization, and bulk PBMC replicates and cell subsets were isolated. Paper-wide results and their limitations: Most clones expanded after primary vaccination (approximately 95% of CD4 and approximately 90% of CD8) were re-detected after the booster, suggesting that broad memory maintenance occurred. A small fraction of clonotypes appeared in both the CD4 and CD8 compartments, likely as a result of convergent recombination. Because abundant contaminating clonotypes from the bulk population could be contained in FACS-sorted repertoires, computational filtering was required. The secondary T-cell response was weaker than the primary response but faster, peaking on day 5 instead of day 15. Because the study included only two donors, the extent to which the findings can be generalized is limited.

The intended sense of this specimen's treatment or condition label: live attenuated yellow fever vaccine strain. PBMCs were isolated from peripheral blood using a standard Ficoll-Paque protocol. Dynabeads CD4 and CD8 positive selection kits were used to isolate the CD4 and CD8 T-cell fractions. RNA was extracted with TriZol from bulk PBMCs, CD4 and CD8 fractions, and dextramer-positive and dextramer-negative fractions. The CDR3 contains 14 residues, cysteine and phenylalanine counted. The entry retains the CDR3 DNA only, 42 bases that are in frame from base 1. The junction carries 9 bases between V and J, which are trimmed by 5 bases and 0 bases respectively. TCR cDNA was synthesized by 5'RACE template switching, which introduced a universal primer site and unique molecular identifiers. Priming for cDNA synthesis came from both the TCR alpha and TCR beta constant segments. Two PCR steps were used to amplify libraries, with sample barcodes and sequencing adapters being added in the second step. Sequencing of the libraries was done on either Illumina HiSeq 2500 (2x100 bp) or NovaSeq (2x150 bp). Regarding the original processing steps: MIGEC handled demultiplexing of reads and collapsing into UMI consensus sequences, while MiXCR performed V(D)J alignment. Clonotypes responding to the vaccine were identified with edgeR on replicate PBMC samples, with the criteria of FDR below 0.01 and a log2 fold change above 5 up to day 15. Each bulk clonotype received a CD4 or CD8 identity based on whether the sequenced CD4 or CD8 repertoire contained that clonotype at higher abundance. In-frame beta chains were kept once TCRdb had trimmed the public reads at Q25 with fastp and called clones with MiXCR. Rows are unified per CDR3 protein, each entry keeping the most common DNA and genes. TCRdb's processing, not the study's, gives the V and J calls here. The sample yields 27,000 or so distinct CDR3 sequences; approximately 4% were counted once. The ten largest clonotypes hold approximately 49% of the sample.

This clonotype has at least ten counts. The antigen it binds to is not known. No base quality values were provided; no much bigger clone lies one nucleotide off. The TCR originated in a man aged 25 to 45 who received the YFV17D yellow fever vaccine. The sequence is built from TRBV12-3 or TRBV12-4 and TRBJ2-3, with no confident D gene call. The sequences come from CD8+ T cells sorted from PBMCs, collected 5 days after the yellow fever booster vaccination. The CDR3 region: CASSIMRSTDTQYF. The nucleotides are TGTGCCAGCAGTATAATGCGGAGCACAGATACGCAGTATTTT.